Following are 27 T cell receptor beta chains from one sample sequenced in a study of beta chain features in type 1 diabetes. Regarding the study as a whole: For Type 1 diabetes patients, all four CD4+ subsets carried TCRB CDR3s that were moderately but significantly shorter.

These receptors' targets are unknown. Sequenced material consisted of expressed TCRB transcripts (all of the isolated RNA was reverse transcribed). Profiled with immunoSEQ multiplex PCR; TCRdb holds only in-frame clones, not every one. The sample shows about 650,000 clones, approximately 13% of them seen only once. Sequencing was performed on naive CD4+ T cells from blood. The receptor set was obtained from a man aged 25-45 years with type 1 diabetes.

The gene calls are TRBV19 and TRBJ2-5, with D tentatively TRBD1 or TRBD2 (5 bases each). Trimming shortened V by 5 bases and J by 9 bases, and 19 bases separated the two germline ends. Germline-derived CDR1 and CDR2 are LNHDA and SQIVND (reference sequence). The CDR3 totals 14 residues. As DNA, the CDR3 is TGTGCCAGTAGTGGGGGACGCCGATACGGGTCCCAGTACTTC. This translates into CASSGGRRYGSQYF. Using reference TRBV19 and TRBJ2-5 for the parts outside the CDR3, the full variable domain is DGGITQSPKYLFRKEGQNVTLSCEQNLNHDAMYWYRQDPGQGLRLIYYSQIVNDFQKGDIAEGYSVSREKKESFPLTVTSAQKNPTAFYLCASSGGRRYGSQYFGPGTRLLVL.

This clone occurred a few times. This chain uses TRBV20-1 with TRBJ1-4; D remains ambiguous. The V gene's germline CDR1 is DFQATT and CDR2 SNEGSKA (reference sequence). V was shortened by 2 bases and J by 8 bases, with 6 bases between the two germline ends. The CDR3 has 11 residues. This CDR3 reads CSARLSEKLFF. CDR3 coding DNA: TGCAGTGCTAGACTATCAGAAAAACTGTTTTTT.

There are a few counts of this clone. The V and J genes are TRBV29-1 and TRBJ2-1; a weak D match, TRBD1 (5 bases). Trimming cost V 5 bases and J 2 bases, with 10 bases left between them. The CDR3 loop spans 13 amino acids. Germline-derived CDR1 and CDR2 are SQVTM and ANQGSEA. The CDR3 is CSVLRQTYNEQFF. CDR3 nucleotides: TGCAGCGTTCTCCGACAGACCTACAATGAGCAGTTCTTC.

This clone was picked up a small number of times. The rearrangement joins TRBV14 to TRBJ2-3; no clear D gene. The CDR3 covers 12 residues. Trimming stripped 2 bases from V and 2 bases from J, with 2 bases between. CDR1 SGHDN and CDR2 FVKESK come from the germline V gene. CDR3 residues: CASSQNTDTQYF. DNA for the CDR3: TGTGCCAGCAGCCAAAACACAGATACGCAGTATTTT.

The CDR3 bases are TGTGCCAGCAGCTTGGCTCTCCGGGGAGAGACCCAGTACTTC. Protein: CASSLALRGETQYF. This chain connects TRBV5-6 to TRBJ2-5; D perhaps matches TRBD2 (5 bases). CDR1 and CDR2 (germline): SGHDT, YYEEEE. This CDR3 is 14 amino acids long. Trimming removed 0 bases from V and 4 bases from J, with 10 bases in between.

V is TRBV7-2 and J is TRBJ2-5; D is tentatively TRBD1 or TRBD2 (5 bases each). The CDR3 has 16 residues. V was cut by 5 bases and J by 3 bases, with 19 bases left in between. Germline CDR1 reads SGHTA; CDR2 reads FQGNSA. The CDR3 sequence: CASSPGPIKSKETQYF. The DNA of the CDR3 is TGTGCCAGCAGCCCGGGACCTATTAAGAGCAAAGAGACCCAGTACTTC.

This chain links TRBV29-1 with TRBJ1-5, with 10 bases lining up with TRBD1. The CDR3 has 15 residues. The V segment lost 4 bases and the J segment 7 bases; nucleotides outside the gene matches: 10. Germline CDR1 is SQVTM and CDR2 is ANQGSEA. The CDR3 nucleotides read TGCAGCGTTGTGGTGACAGGGGGCTCTGACCAGCCCCAGCATTTT. This gives the protein CSVVVTGGSDQPQHF.

This clone turned up a few times. This chain links TRBV11-2 with TRBJ2-1, with D unresolved. CDR3 length: 14 amino acids. In germline, CDR1 is SGHAT, CDR2 FQNNGV. V lost 3 bases and J lost 12, with 18 bases in between. The CDR3 DNA follows: TGTGCCAGCAGCTTTGTCGAAGCCCAAACCTCGCAGTTCTTC. Its translation: CASSFVEAQTSQFF.

This clone showed up just a few times. The CDR3 sequence is CASSTSSGGQETQYF. The CDR3 bases are TGTGCCAGCAGCACCAGTAGCGGGGGGCAAGAGACCCAGTACTTC. The chain uses TRBV9 and TRBJ2-5; 10 positions agree with TRBD2. Trimming at V came to 4 bases and at J to 2 bases, leaving 5 bases not matched to a gene. The CDR3 extends over 15 amino acids. Germline lookup yields CDR1 SGDLS and CDR2 YYNGEE. The variable domain in full, with the rest retrieved from reference TRBV9 and TRBJ2-5, is DSGVTQTPKHLITATGQRVTLRCSPRSGDLSVYWYQQSLDQGLQFLIQYYNGEERAKGNILERFSAQQFPDLHSELNLSSLELGDSALYFCASSTSSGGQETQYFGPGTRLLVL.

The chain links TRBV28 to TRBJ2-4; D remains unclear. The V end lost 1 base, the J end lost 12 bases, and 16 bases lay between the germline ends. Germline V CDR1 and CDR2: MDHEN, SYDVKM. This CDR3 contains 14 residues. The CDR3 spells CASSLSSRVTAQYF. The DNA for the CDR3 is TGTGCCAGCAGTTTATCCAGCCGGGTTACGGCTCAGTACTTC.

The V gene is TRBV7-9, the J gene TRBJ1-2; 7 bases match TRBD1. Germline V gene data show CDR1 as SEHNR and CDR2 as FQNEAQ (reference sequence). Trimming cost V 5 bases and J 2 bases; bases outside gene matches: 14. The CDR3 covers 17 residues. The CDR3 here is CASSPRQGPTDNYGYTF. The CDR3, as DNA: TGTGCCAGCAGCCCCCGACAGGGTCCCACCGACAACTATGGCTACACCTTC.

This clone was recorded a few times. V gene TRBV6-1 combines with J gene TRBJ2-3; no reliable D call. Germline V gene data show CDR1 as MNHNS and CDR2 as SASEGT. The ends were cut back, 7 bases at V and 3 bases at J, with 11 bases in the middle. The CDR3 is 13 amino acids. The CDR3 protein is CASIKGGTDTQYF. In DNA, the CDR3 is TGTGCCAGCATAAAGGGCGGTACAGATACGCAGTATTTT.

The chain couples TRBV7-2 to TRBJ2-3, with TRBD2 matching 9 bases. Germline CDR1 reads SGHTA; CDR2 reads FQGNSA. After removal of 7 bases from V and 0 bases from J, the junction contained 5 bases not matched to a gene. The CDR3 totals 15 residues. The CDR3 is CASTKGLASTDTQYF. The DNA of the CDR3 is TGTGCCAGCACAAAGGGACTAGCCAGCACAGATACGCAGTATTTT.

This chain joins TRBV5-1 and TRBJ2-7; D may be TRBD2 (6 bases). Deletions cut 0 bases from V and 3 bases from J, with 13 bases between. The CDR3 has 15 residues. Germline lookup yields CDR1 SGHRS and CDR2 YFSETQ. CDR3 DNA sequence: TGCGCCAGCAGCTTGGGCCAGGGAGGCTACTACGAGCAGTACTTC. Encoded protein: CASSLGQGGYYEQYF.

The rearrangement uses TRBV4-3 and TRBJ2-1; D possibly corresponds to TRBD1 (6 bases). The V gene's germline CDR1 is LGHNA and CDR2 YSLEER. The CDR3 has 16 residues. With 2 bases removed from V and 2 bases from J, the gap between germline ends came to 13 bases. CDR3 residues: CASSQSRQVPYNEQFF. CDR3 sequence (DNA): TGCGCCAGCAGCCAATCTAGACAGGTTCCCTACAATGAGCAGTTCTTC.

The chain joins TRBV27 to TRBJ1-3; D ambiguous. CDR3 length: 14 amino acids. Per the germline V gene, CDR1 is MNHEY and CDR2 is SMNVEV (reference sequence). Deletions cut 5 bases from V and 1 base from J, with 9 bases between. Here the CDR3 DNA reads TGTGCCAGCAGTCCATCGGCATCTGGAAACACCATATATTTT. Protein sequence: CASSPSASGNTIYF.

The V and J genes are TRBV29-1 and TRBJ2-7, with D possibly being TRBD1 (6 bases). The ends were cut back, 4 bases at V and 5 bases at J, with 18 bases in the middle. The CDR3 has 14 amino acids. Germline V lookup: CDR1 SQVTM, CDR2 ANQGSEA. The CDR3 sequence: CSVGNKQGLHEQYF. CDR3 DNA sequence: TGCAGCGTTGGAAATAAACAGGGCCTCCACGAGCAGTACTTC.

The chain employs TRBV6-5 and TRBJ1-2; D ambiguous. V shed 1 base and J shed 1 base, with 4 bases lying between them. The germline V gene encodes CDR1 MNHEY and CDR2 SVGAGI. The CDR3 runs to 13 residues. The CDR3 is CASSYYDNYGYTF. The CDR3 DNA reads TGTGCCAGCAGTTACTACGATAACTATGGCTACACCTTC.

This clone has a handful of counts. The rearrangement uses TRBV29-1 and TRBJ1-5; D is undetermined. This CDR3 spans 13 amino acids. From germline, CDR1 is SQVTM and CDR2 ANQGSEA. V lost 7 bases and J lost 0, with 10 bases in between. The CDR3 sequence: CSDQPLSNQPQHF. The CDR3, as DNA: TGCAGCGACCAACCCCTTAGCAATCAGCCCCAGCATTTT. The whole variable domain, remainder taken from reference TRBV29-1 and TRBJ1-5, is SAVISQKPSRDICQRGTSLTIQCQVDSQVTMMFWYRQQPGQSLTLIATANQGSEATYESGFVIDKFPISRPNLTFSTLTVSNMSPEDSSIYLCSDQPLSNQPQHFGDGTRLSIL.

The chain employs TRBV11-2 and TRBJ2-6; unclear D gene. From germline, CDR1 is SGHAT and CDR2 FQNNGV. Trimming removed 4 bases at V and 0 bases at J, with 13 bases between. The CDR3 extends over 17 amino acids. The CDR3 sequence: CASSSRAISSGANVLTF. The CDR3 bases are TGTGCCAGCAGCTCCCGGGCTATTAGCTCTGGGGCCAACGTCCTGACTTTC.

The chain links TRBV19 to TRBJ1-1, with D possibly TRBD1 on 5 matching bases. CDR3 length equals 15 residues. The germline V gene has CDR1 LNHDA and CDR2 SQIVND (reference sequence). V lost 6 bases and J 2 bases, leaving 16 bases between the germline ends. The CDR3 nucleotides read TGTGCCAGTAGCGGGGTGGGGCAGCCCAACACTGAAGCTTTCTTT. Its protein is CASSGVGQPNTEAFF.

The chain combines TRBV7-2 with TRBJ1-6; D possibly corresponds to TRBD1 (5 bases). The length of the CDR3 is 15 residues. The ends were cut back, 5 bases at V and 10 bases at J, with 18 bases in the middle. Germline CDR1 is SGHTA and CDR2 is FQGNSA. The CDR3 coding sequence is TGTGCCAGCAGCCCGGGGACGATAGTAGGATCACCCCTCCACTTT. Translated, it gives CASSPGTIVGSPLHF. The full variable domain, its missing parts supplied by reference TRBV7-2 and TRBJ1-6, is GAGVSQSPSNKVTEKGKDVELRCDPISGHTALYWYRQSLGQGLEFLIYFQGNSAPDKSGLPSDRFSAERTGGSVSTLTIQRTQQEDSAVYLCASSPGTIVGSPLHFGNGTRLTVT.

The genes are TRBV6-6 and TRBJ1-5; TRBD1 matches 8 bases. CDR1 is MNHNY and CDR2 is SVGAGI in the germline V gene (reference sequence). This CDR3 has 15 amino acids. Losses at the gene ends were 2 bases for V and 4 bases for J; bases not matched to a gene: 4. DNA of the CDR3: TGTGCCAGCAGTTACCCGGACAGGGCTAATCAGCCCCAGCATTTT. Its protein is CASSYPDRANQPQHF.

The DNA of the CDR3 is TGTGCCAGCAGTCCCGACAGGGATGCGGGGAATGAGCAGTTCTTC. Its protein is CASSPDRDAGNEQFF. The chain combines TRBV27 with TRBJ2-1, with TRBD1 as a possible D gene (7 bases). Per germline, CDR1 MNHEY and CDR2 SMNVEV (reference sequence). This CDR3 is 15 amino acids long. Trimming took 5 bases from V and 7 from J, leaving 18 bases between them.

The CDR3 bases are TGTGCCAGCAGCACAGGGGGGCAGATGAACACTGAAGCTTTCTTT. Translation: CASSTGGQMNTEAFF. The V and J genes are TRBV11-3 and TRBJ1-1; the match to TRBD1 covers 8 bases. CDR1 SGHNT and CDR2 YENEEA come from the germline V gene. The CDR3 loop spans 15 amino acids. V lost 5 bases to trimming and J lost 0 bases; unmatched junction nucleotides: 5.

V usage is TRBV19 and J usage is TRBJ2-1, with a possible D match to TRBD2 (5 bases). Trimming left V 5 bases short and J 8 bases short, with 7 bases between. Germline V CDR1 and CDR2: LNHDA, SQIVND (reference sequence). The CDR3 is 11 residues long. The CDR3 region is CASSLRDEQFF. The CDR3 DNA reads TGTGCCAGTAGTCTGAGGGATGAGCAGTTCTTC.

This clone was recorded a few times. Other DNA sequences of this sample code for an identical CDR3. V and J are TRBV2 and TRBJ2-6; the D gene is possibly TRBD1 (6 bases). In germline, CDR1 is SNHLY, CDR2 FYNNEI. V gave up 9 bases and J gave up 1 base, with 13 bases separating them. The CDR3 totals 15 residues. CDR3: CASSEGVSGANVLTF. For the CDR3, the DNA is TGTGCCAGTTCCGAGGGGGTTTCTGGGGCCAACGTCCTGACTTTC.